A single sample is the source of the 7 T cell receptor beta chains below, sequenced in a study of blood T cells in healthy people across ages. The authors ran a second PCR of about 6 to 12 cycles using a sample-barcoded 5' primer and a J-beta primer mix. TCRdb itself ran the 5' RACE reads through MiXCR, one entry per CDR3 protein. Here the sample spans a few hundred thousand distinct CDR3 sequences, about half being singletons. Sequencing was done on a sample of blood. The receptors stem from a man between 60 and 70 years old in good health.

This clonotype has ten or more counts. In nucleotides, the CDR3 is TGTGCCAGCACAGCGGACAGGGGCTACGAGCAGTACTTC. Protein sequence: CASTADRGYEQYF. V and J are TRBV6-5 and TRBJ2-7, with TRBD1 matching over 9 bases. With V trimmed by 7 bases and J by 3 bases, 4 bases remained unmatched. The CDR3 has 13 amino acids. The germline gives CDR1 MNHEY, CDR2 SVGAGI.

The chain is built from TRBV5-1 and TRBJ1-5, with 9 nucleotides matching TRBD1. Trimming removed 3 bases from V and 2 bases from J; junction bases left unmatched: 3. The CDR3 is 15 residues long. CDR1 and CDR2 from the germline V gene are SGHRS and YFSETQ. CDR3 sequence (DNA): TGCGCCAGCAGCTGGACAGGGGAAGGCAATCAGCCCCAGCATTTT. Amino acid sequence: CASSWTGEGNQPQHF.

The chain joins TRBV12-3 or TRBV12-4 to TRBJ1-2; the match to TRBD1 covers 9 bases. This CDR3 comprises 14 residues. The junction had 7 bases not matched to a gene; V was cut back by 7 bases and J by 4 bases. The CDR3 bases are TGTGCCAGCACCTCACTGGACAGGGGCTATGGCTACACCTTC. Its protein is CASTSLDRGYGYTF.

The chain uses TRBV29-1 and TRBJ1-1, with TRBD1 identical over 8 bases. CDR1 and CDR2 from the germline V gene are SQVTM and ANQGSEA. Unmatched junction bases numbered 7, after V lost 6 bases and J lost 7 bases. The CDR3 has 12 residues. The CDR3 is CSVWAGTGEAFF. The CDR3 bases are TGCAGCGTGTGGGCAGGGACAGGTGAAGCTTTCTTT.

With respect to this clonotype: The CDR3 ends on some other residue instead of the conserved phenylalanine or tryptophan, so this is likely a read error. The gene calls are TRBV5-1 and TRBJ2-3, with 7 bases aligning to TRBD2. Looked up from germline, CDR1 is SGHRS and CDR2 is YFSETQ. The V gene end was trimmed by 2 bases and the J gene end by 2 bases; junction bases not matched to a gene: 5. This CDR3 is 15 amino acids long. This CDR3 is CASSLRGVLTDTQYI. The CDR3 bases are TGCGCCAGCAGCTTACGGGGGGTTCTCACAGATACGCAGTATATT.

This rearrangement joins TRBV28 to TRBJ1-1, with D unresolved. V lost 5 bases to trimming and J lost 1 base, with 8 bases between them. Germline lookup yields CDR1 MDHEN and CDR2 SYDVKM. The CDR3 has 13 residues. CDR3 in DNA: TGTGCCAGCAGTGTATTGAAGAACACTGAAGCTTTCTTT. Its protein product is CASSVLKNTEAFF.

The chain has TRBV20-1 and TRBJ2-2; D is perhaps TRBD1 or TRBD2 (5 bases each). This CDR3 is 16 amino acids long. Trimming took off 6 bases at V and 3 bases at J, with 20 bases between the two ends. Germline CDR1 reads DFQATT; CDR2 reads SNEGSKA (reference sequence). The CDR3 sequence is CSARDALRSDTGELFF. CDR3 coding DNA: TGCAGTGCCCGGGACGCTTTAAGATCGGACACCGGGGAGCTGTTTTTT.